The clone carrying this TCR beta chain was seen a handful of times. Its antigen is not known. The sample belongs to a study of shared clonotypes between healthy human individuals. TCRdb's table, derived via immunoSEQ multiplex PCR, lists solely in-frame clones and lacks some. The top ten hold approximately 0.95% of the sample, which has 950,000 to 1,200,000 clones, approximately 77% seen once. Findings and caveats of the study: Incompleteness in sorted-subset sequencing, despite large depth, was shown by rarefaction.

Sequenced material: memory CD4+ T cells from PBMCs. Subset given: CD45RA-negative fraction. This sequence originates from a young man in good health. Some clones in this sample may be carry-over from other donors' samples.

The CDR3: CASSQELAVNSYEQYF. CDR3 in DNA: TGTGCCAGCAGCCAAGAGCTAGCGGTTAACTCCTACGAGCAGTACTTC. The rearrangement uses TRBV4-2 and TRBJ2-7, with TRBD2 matching over 7 bases. V gave up 0 bases and J gave up 0 bases; unmatched junction bases: 5. Germline CDR1 and CDR2: LGHNA and YNFKEQ. This CDR3 has 16 residues.